This TCR beta chain was found in a study of Ad26.COV2.S vaccination and SARS-CoV-2 variants. Study-wide findings and caveats: Placebo recipients had lower spike-specific TCR breadth than vaccine recipients. Across vaccine and placebo recipients, the breadth of non-spike TCRs was similar.

V trimming: 0 bases; J trimming: 3 bases; junction bases outside the gene matches: 1. This CDR3 contains 15 residues. Per germline, CDR1 GTSNPN and CDR2 SVGIG (reference sequence). Concerning this clone itself: Its antigen is undetermined. The identical CDR3 is also encoded by other nucleotide sequences in the sample.

Generated by immunoSEQ multiplex PCR, the TCRdb table keeps only in-frame clones and is missing some. The sample includes some 460,000 clones, about 89% seen only once; the top ten take 1.7%. Described treatment: roughly 19 received Ad26.COV2.S at low or high dose, single or two shots; roughly five received placebo; per-sample allocation not given. The investigators took samples on day 63 after the first vaccine or placebo injection. Vaccination employed an Ad26 vector expressing the Wuhan-strain SARS-CoV-2 spike. V is TRBV30 and J is TRBJ2-1, with 11 positions matching TRBD2. The source material was peripheral blood, sampled in a trial of Ad26.COV2.S vaccine versus placebo. This TCR was recovered from a person between 18 and 59 years old who received the Ad26.COV2.S COVID-19 vaccine or a placebo. The CDR3 is CAWSVGTSGYNEQFF. CDR3 bases: TGTGCCTGGAGTGTTGGGACTAGCGGCTACAATGAGCAGTTCTTC.